This T cell receptor (beta chain) was profiled in a study of shared T cell receptors in the human thymus. Libraries were prepared by immunoSEQ multiplex PCR; TCRdb keeps only in-frame clonotypes and omits some of them. The sample contains 540,000 or so clones, 75% to 85% of which appear only once. V lost 5 bases, J lost 0 bases, and 14 bases lay in between. Germline V gene lookup returns CDR1 SGHVS and CDR2 FQNEAQ. CDR3 length equals 16 residues. Separately, the same data were catalogued under a study of human thymus T cells. This second study notes: Congenital heart defects were the reason for the corrective surgery that the donors, healthy Finnish infants, were having. From resections taken during corrective heart surgery, the thymus tissue was obtained. V and J genes seemed to be used with bias in thymic and blood repertoires.

V is TRBV7-8 and J is TRBJ2-1; TRBD2 is a possible D gene (6 bases). This TCR derives from a boy in the first two years of life with a congenital heart defect. Specimen: thymocytes. CDR3 sequence: CASSPRGSGSYNEQFF. DNA for the CDR3: TGTGCCAGCAGCCCCCGGGGTAGCGGCTCCTACAATGAGCAGTTCTTC.